These 29 T cell receptor beta chains were sequenced from one sample in a study of breast tumors, draining lymph nodes, adjacent tissues. TCRdb redid the calling of the multiplex PCR reads with MiXCR, one entry per CDR3 protein. The repertoire includes tens of thousands of distinct CDR3 sequences, roughly 60% of them detected once, and approximately 21% sits in the top ten. The sequencing sample was made of tumor-adjacent breast tissue. Source of these receptors: a female donor with breast cancer. Some clones in this sample may be carry-over from other donors' samples.

This clonotype was seen many times. The rearrangement links TRBV3-1 to TRBJ2-5; 11 bases agree with TRBD2. CDR1 and CDR2 (germline): LGHDT, YNNKEL (reference sequence). The J segment lost 2 bases and the V segment lost 2 bases, leaving 7 bases of the junction unmatched. The CDR3 contains 17 residues. The DNA for the CDR3 is TGTGCCAGCAGCCAAACCCCCGGGACTAGCGGACAAGAGACCCAGTACTTC. It specifies CASSQTPGTSGQETQYF.

The CDR3 protein is CASSKAGDAPMEQYF. In nucleotides, the CDR3 is TGTGCCAGCAGCAAAGCCGGCGACGCCCCTATGGAGCAGTACTTC. The chain recombines TRBV11-2 with TRBJ2-7; D gene uncertain. The CDR3 totals 15 residues. CDR1 is SGHAT and CDR2 is FQNNGV in the germline V gene. Deletions cut 5 bases from V and 7 bases from J, with 21 bases between.

This chain connects TRBV29-1 to TRBJ2-2; no definite D call. Germline CDR1 is SQVTM and CDR2 is ANQGSEA. V lost 6 bases and J lost 8, with 10 bases in between. The CDR3 length is 11 residues. The CDR3 sequence: CSVRDLGELFF. The CDR3 nucleotides are TGCAGCGTCCGAGACTTGGGGGAGCTGTTTTTT.

The CDR3: CASSRQGAPLYEQYF. CDR3 sequence (DNA): TGTGCCAGCAGTCGACAGGGGGCGCCTCTCTACGAGCAGTACTTC. The chain carries TRBV6-7 and TRBJ2-7; 10 bases align to TRBD1. TRBV6-7 is flagged as an ORF with uncertain function. The CDR3 length is 15 residues. Trimming took 5 bases from V and 3 from J; bases not matched to a gene: 7.

V and J are TRBV11-3 and TRBJ1-4; D gene unclear. The CDR3 sequence is 13 residues long. Germline CDR1 reads SGHNT; CDR2 reads YENEEA. V was shortened by 5 bases and J by 5 bases, with 9 bases between the two germline ends. The CDR3 nucleotides are TGTGCCAGCAGCCAAGGATCGAATGAAAAACTGTTTTTT. Translating gives CASSQGSNEKLFF.

The gene calls are TRBV20-1 and TRBJ2-1; 9 bases are a match to TRBD1. This CDR3 is 14 amino acids long. V gave up 1 base and J gave up 3 bases; unmatched junction bases: 1. Germline-derived CDR1 and CDR2 are DFQATT and SNEGSKA (reference sequence). CDR3 bases: TGCAGTGCTAGAGTGACAGGGGGCTACAATGAGCAGTTCTTC. It yields the protein CSARVTGGYNEQFF.

The rearrangement links TRBV7-8 to TRBJ2-3, with D perhaps TRBD1 (5 bases). Germline CDR1 reads SGHVS; CDR2 reads FQNEAQ. The ends were cut back, 0 bases at V and 6 bases at J, with 16 bases in the middle. The CDR3 spans 16 residues. Written as DNA, the CDR3 is TGTGCCAGCAGCTTAGCAAGGACACCGTCCGTGGATACGCAGTATTTT. This translates into CASSLARTPSVDTQYF.

By its share, this clonotype is medium-sized. V usage is TRBV20-1 and J usage is TRBJ2-7; possibly TRBD1 for D (6 bases). Trimming shortened V by 6 bases and J by 0 bases, and 15 bases separated the two germline ends. The length of the CDR3 is 14 residues. Germline assignment: CDR1 DFQATT and CDR2 SNEGSKA (reference sequence). The CDR3 bases are TGCAGTGCCACAAGACAAGGGGGCTCCTACGAGCAGTACTTC. Translation gives CSATRQGGSYEQYF.

This clonotype was found once. A read error is possible here, since a much larger clone lies one base away. The rearrangement joins TRBV5-1 to TRBJ1-1; D is perhaps TRBD1 (6 bases). CDR1 SGHRS and CDR2 YFSETQ come from the germline V gene. Trimming cost V 5 bases and J 10 bases, with 15 bases left between them. The CDR3 length is 12 residues. CDR3: CASSPGRGLAFF. The DNA of the CDR3 is TGCGCCAGCAGTCCCGGACGGGGGCTAGCTTTCTTT.

This clonotype was seen a single time. The gene calls are TRBV12-2 and TRBJ1-4. TRBV12-2 is noted as a pseudogene. The CDR3 loop spans 12 amino acids. The DNA for the CDR3 is TGTGCCAGTAGTATCAGTAATGAAAAACTGTTTTTT. It translates to CASSISNEKLFF.

This clonotype was counted only a few times. The chain employs TRBV10-3 and TRBJ1-2; 10 bases map to TRBD1. This CDR3 is built from 15 residues. The V gene end was trimmed by 4 bases and the J gene end by 2 bases; junction bases not matched to a gene: 4. Germline V gene sequence: CDR1 ENHRY, CDR2 SYGVKD. CDR3 region: CAISGPGQGNYGYTF. CDR3 nucleotides: TGTGCCATCAGTGGGCCGGGACAGGGGAACTATGGCTACACCTTC.

The chain recombines TRBV7-3 with TRBJ2-1; 7 nucleotides align to TRBD2. Trimming at V came to 0 bases and at J to 8 bases, leaving 7 bases not matched to a gene. This CDR3 has 15 residues. Germline loops: CDR1 SGHTA, CDR2 FQGTGA. In DNA, the CDR3 is TGTGCCAGCAGCTTAACGTTCGGGCGGGGGTATGAGCAGTTCTTC. The encoded protein is CASSLTFGRGYEQFF. Drawing the rest from reference TRBV7-3 and TRBJ2-1, the complete variable domain is GAGVSQTPSNKVTEKGKYVELRCDPISGHTALYWYRQSLGQGPEFLIYFQGTGAADDSGLPNDRFFAVRPEGSVSTLKIQRTERGDSAVYLCASSLTFGRGYEQFFGPGTRLTVL.

This sequence joins TRBV2 and TRBJ2-1; D remains ambiguous. This CDR3 comprises 12 residues. V shed 8 bases and J shed 4 bases, with 9 bases lying between them. Germline-derived CDR1 and CDR2 are SNHLY and FYNNEI. The CDR3 loop is CASVPEYNEQFF. Written as DNA, the CDR3 is TGTGCCAGCGTTCCGGAATACAATGAGCAGTTCTTC.

Remarks on this clonotype: This may be a read error, as it is one base from a much larger clone. Because it lacks the conserved phenylalanine or tryptophan at the end, this CDR3 is likely a read error. This chain connects TRBV7-2 to TRBJ2-3; D is unresolved. CDR1 SGHTA and CDR2 FQGNSA come from the germline V gene. Trimming took off 5 bases at V and 6 bases at J, with 15 bases between the two ends. This CDR3 region has 14 residues. The CDR3 nucleotides are TGTGCCAGCAGCACCTACAGAGCTACTGATACGCAGTATCTT. This sequence encodes CASSTYRATDTQYL.

This clonotype appeared many times. Just one base apart from a much larger clone, this may be a read error. This chain uses TRBV6-1 with TRBJ2-3; no clear D. This CDR3 comprises 13 residues. Germline V gene sequence: CDR1 MNHNS, CDR2 SASEGT. V was trimmed by 5 bases and J by 2 bases, leaving 8 bases between them. In nucleotides, the CDR3 is TGTGCCAGCAGTCACGGATACACAGATACGCAGTATTTT. It specifies CASSHGYTDTQYF.

In its sample, this clonotype is medium-sized. The J gene is TRBJ1-2, the V gene TRBV19; D call uncertain. The CDR3 is 13 amino acids. The V end lost 4 bases, the J end lost 6 bases, and 12 bases lay between the germline ends. Germline V gene lookup returns CDR1 LNHDA and CDR2 SQIVND (reference sequence). The chain's CDR3 is CASSKTHRDGYTF. The CDR3 bases are TGTGCCAGTAGTAAGACCCATCGGGATGGCTACACCTTC.

This clonotype appeared many times. The CDR3 DNA is TGCAGTGCTTCATTTAGGGGGGCCGCGAGCTATGGCTACACCTTC. It is translated as CSASFRGAASYGYTF. V and J are TRBV20-1 and TRBJ1-2, with D tentatively TRBD1 (6 bases). Germline V lookup: CDR1 DFQATT, CDR2 SNEGSKA (reference sequence). The CDR3 spans 15 residues. Trimming pared 5 bases from V and 4 bases from J, leaving 20 bases between.

V gene TRBV29-1 combines with J gene TRBJ1-5, with D possibly being TRBD1 (6 bases). Germline V CDR1 and CDR2: SQVTM, ANQGSEA. V lost 4 bases and J 2 bases, leaving 15 bases between the germline ends. CDR3 length: 15 residues. The CDR3 loop is CSVGGGEGGNQPQHF. CDR3 coding DNA: TGCAGCGTTGGGGGTGGCGAGGGGGGCAATCAGCCCCAGCATTTT.

This chain links TRBV20-1 with TRBJ2-1; D uncertain. V lost 0 bases and J lost 8, with 23 bases in between. This CDR3 region has 17 residues. Germline loops: CDR1 DFQATT, CDR2 SNEGSKA (reference sequence). The DNA for the CDR3 is TGCAGTGCTAGAGATCAATACAAGGGTGGGGTGATGGATGAGCAGTTCTTC. Protein: CSARDQYKGGVMDEQFF.

This rearrangement joins TRBV29-1 to TRBJ2-7; 7 bases agree with TRBD1. Per germline, CDR1 SQVTM and CDR2 ANQGSEA. There are 13 residues in the CDR3. The V segment lost 6 bases and the J segment 0 bases; nucleotides outside the gene matches: 5. The CDR3 coding sequence is TGCAGCGTCCTGGACAGGAGCTCCTACGAGCAGTACTTC. Protein: CSVLDRSSYEQYF.

The chain couples TRBV2 to TRBJ1-2; 7 nucleotides align to TRBD1. With V trimmed by 10 bases and J by 0 bases, 5 bases remained unmatched. The germline gives CDR1 SNHLY, CDR2 FYNNEI. The CDR3 length is 13 residues. CDR3 region: CAKGDSANYGYTF. The DNA for the CDR3 is TGTGCCAAGGGGGACAGTGCTAACTATGGCTACACCTTC.

Relative to its sample, this clonotype is medium-sized. CDR3 sequence reads: CSASPAGGRSLTDTQYF. CDR3 nucleotide sequence: TGCAGTGCTAGTCCAGCGGGGGGGCGGTCCCTCACAGATACGCAGTATTTT. This rearrangement joins TRBV20-1 to TRBJ2-3, with 10 bases identical to TRBD2. J was trimmed by 2 bases and V by 3 bases; bases with no gene match: 11. This CDR3 contains 17 residues. CDR1 and CDR2 from the germline V gene are DFQATT and SNEGSKA (reference sequence).

About this clonotype: An end of the junction differs from the germline gene, which may be a read error. This chain uses TRBV10-3 with TRBJ1-4; no reliable D call. This CDR3 has 12 amino acids. Germline CDR1 ENHRY, CDR2 SYGVKD. The CDR3 DNA sequence: TGCCCCAGGTGGCAGAGTAATGAAAAACTGTTTTTT. Translating gives CPRWQSNEKLFF.

The chain employs TRBV15 and TRBJ2-1; D gene unclear. Germline V gene sequence: CDR1 LNHNV, CDR2 YYDKDF (reference sequence). The V and J ends lost 3 bases and 8 bases respectively, with 11 bases between them. The CDR3 has 13 residues. CDR3 in DNA: TGTGCCACCAGCAGGAGTTATTTGGATGAGCAGTTCTTC. Translating gives CATSRSYLDEQFF.

This clonotype has ten or more counts. Being one base from a much bigger clone, this may be a read error. The genes are TRBV20-1 and TRBJ2-1; no clear D gene. The CDR3 runs 11 residues. Germline loops: CDR1 DFQATT, CDR2 SNEGSKA (reference sequence). The CDR3: CSAQLYPEQSF. The CDR3 nucleotides read TGCAGTGCTCAGCTTTACCCCGAGCAGTCCTTC.

The chain recombines TRBV7-9 with TRBJ2-5, with unresolved D. This CDR3 spans 12 amino acids. The V end lost 2 bases, the J end lost 4 bases, and 5 bases lay between the germline ends. Germline-derived CDR1 and CDR2 are SEHNR and FQNEAQ (reference sequence). CDR3 nucleotide sequence: TGTGCCAGCAGCTTAAGGAGAGAGACCCAGTACTTC. Translation: CASSLRRETQYF.

V gene TRBV7-9 combines with J gene TRBJ1-4; 9 bases map to TRBD1. The CDR3 consists of 16 residues. Losses at the gene ends were 2 bases for V and 7 bases for J; bases not matched to a gene: 8. Germline V CDR1 and CDR2: SEHNR, FQNEAQ (reference sequence). The chain's CDR3 is CASSLWDRVGGEKLFF. CDR3 bases: TGTGCCAGCAGCTTATGGGACAGGGTGGGGGGTGAAAAACTGTTTTTT.

The V call is TRBV2, the J call TRBJ2-5; D gene ambiguous. The CDR3 loop spans 11 amino acids. The V gene lost 8 bases and the J gene lost 2 bases, with 6 bases spanning the gap. Per the germline V gene, CDR1 is SNHLY and CDR2 is FYNNEI. The CDR3 DNA is TGTGCCAGCTCAGAACAAGAGACCCAGTACTTC. Translation: CASSEQETQYF. The full variable domain, with the rest looked up from reference TRBV2 and TRBJ2-5, is EPEVTQTPSHQVTQMGQEVILRCVPISNHLYFYWYRQILGQKVEFLVSFYNNEISEKSEIFDDQFSVERPDGSNFTLKIRSTKLEDSAMYFCASSEQETQYFGPGTRLLVL.

The chain uses TRBV5-1 and TRBJ2-7, with no clear D. Germline V gene lookup returns CDR1 SGHRS and CDR2 YFSETQ. V lost 0 bases and J lost 4, with 5 bases in between. The length of the CDR3 is 12 residues. CDR3 sequence: CASSLVGYEQYF. The CDR3 DNA follows: TGCGCCAGCAGCTTGGTGGGGTACGAGCAGTACTTC.